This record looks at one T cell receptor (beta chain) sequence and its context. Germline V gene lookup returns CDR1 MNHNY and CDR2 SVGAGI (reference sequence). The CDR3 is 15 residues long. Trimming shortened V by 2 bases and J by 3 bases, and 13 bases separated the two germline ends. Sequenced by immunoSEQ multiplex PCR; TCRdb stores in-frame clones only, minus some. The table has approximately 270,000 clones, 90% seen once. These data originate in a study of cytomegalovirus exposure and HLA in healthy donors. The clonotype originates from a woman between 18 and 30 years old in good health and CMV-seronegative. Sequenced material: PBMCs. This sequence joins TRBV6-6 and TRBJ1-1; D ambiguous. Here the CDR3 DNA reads TGTGCCAGCAGTTACGACGGCGGCGCCGACACTGAAGCTTTCTTT. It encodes CASSYDGGADTEAFF.